The present T cell receptor beta chain was sequenced within a study of glioma-infiltrating T cells after dendritic cell vaccination. Time point specified: after dendritic cell vaccination, including at tumor progression/relapse. The junction had 7 bases not matched to a gene; V was cut back by 2 bases and J by 7 bases. Looked up from germline, CDR1 is MNHEY and CDR2 is SMNVEV (reference sequence). CDR3 length: 15 amino acids. Sequencing used immunoSEQ multiplex PCR; TCRdb keeps in-frame clones, though not all of them. This sample has approximately 93,000 clones, with 85% found just once. The rearrangement links TRBV27 to TRBJ1-2; 10 positions agree with TRBD1. Source: blood, taken after dendritic cell vaccination. The clonotype was recovered from a human donor with glioblastoma. The CDR3 DNA follows: TGTGCCAGCAGTTTAAAGGGGACAGGGGTAGGTGGCTACACCTTC. Encoded protein: CASSLKGTGVGGYTF.